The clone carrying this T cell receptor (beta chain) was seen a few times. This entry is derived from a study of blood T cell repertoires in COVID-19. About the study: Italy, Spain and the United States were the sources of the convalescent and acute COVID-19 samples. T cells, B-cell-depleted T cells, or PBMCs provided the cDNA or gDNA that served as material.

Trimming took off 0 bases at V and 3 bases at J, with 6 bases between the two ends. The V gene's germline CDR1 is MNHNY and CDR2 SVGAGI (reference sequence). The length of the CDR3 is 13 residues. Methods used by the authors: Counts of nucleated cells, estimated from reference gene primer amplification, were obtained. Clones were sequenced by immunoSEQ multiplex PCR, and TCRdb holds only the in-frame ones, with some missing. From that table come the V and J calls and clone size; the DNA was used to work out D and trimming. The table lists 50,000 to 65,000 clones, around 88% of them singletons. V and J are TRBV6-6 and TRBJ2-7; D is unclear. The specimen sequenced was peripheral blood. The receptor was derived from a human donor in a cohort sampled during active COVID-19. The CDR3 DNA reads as TGTGCCAGCAGTTACTCGACTCTCTACGAGCAGTACTTC. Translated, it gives CASSYSTLYEQYF.